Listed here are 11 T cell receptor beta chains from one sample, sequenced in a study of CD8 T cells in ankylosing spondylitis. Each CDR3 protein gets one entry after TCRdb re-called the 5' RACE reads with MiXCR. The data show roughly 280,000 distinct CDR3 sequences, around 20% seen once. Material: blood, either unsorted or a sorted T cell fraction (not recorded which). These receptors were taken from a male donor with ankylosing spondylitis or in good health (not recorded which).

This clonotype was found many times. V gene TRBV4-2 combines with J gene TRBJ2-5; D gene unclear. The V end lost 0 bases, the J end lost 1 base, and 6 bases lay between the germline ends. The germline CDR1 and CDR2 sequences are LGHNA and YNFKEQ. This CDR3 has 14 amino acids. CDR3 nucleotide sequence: TGTGCCAGCAGCCAAGATGCCAGCCAAGAGACCCAGTACTTC. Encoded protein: CASSQDASQETQYF.

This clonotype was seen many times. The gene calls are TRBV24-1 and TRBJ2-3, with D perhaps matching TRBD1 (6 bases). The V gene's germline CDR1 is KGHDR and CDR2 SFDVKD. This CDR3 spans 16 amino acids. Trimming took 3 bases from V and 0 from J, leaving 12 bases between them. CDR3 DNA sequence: TGTGCCACCAGTGATCGAACAGGGTTTAGCACAGATACGCAGTATTTT. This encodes CATSDRTGFSTDTQYF.

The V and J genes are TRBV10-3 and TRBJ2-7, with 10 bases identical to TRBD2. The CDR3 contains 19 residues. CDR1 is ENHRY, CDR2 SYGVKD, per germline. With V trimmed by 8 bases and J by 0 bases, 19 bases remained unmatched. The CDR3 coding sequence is TGTGCCATCTCTAACTCACCGGCCGGACTAGCGGCGAGCTCCTACGAGCAGTACGTC. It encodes CAISNSPAGLAASSYEQYV.

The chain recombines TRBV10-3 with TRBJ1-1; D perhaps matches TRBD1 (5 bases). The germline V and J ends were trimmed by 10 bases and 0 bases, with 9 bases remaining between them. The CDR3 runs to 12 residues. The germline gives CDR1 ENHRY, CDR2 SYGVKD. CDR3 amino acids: CATRDMNTEAFF. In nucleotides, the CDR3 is TGTGCCACCAGGGATATGAACACTGAAGCTTTCTTT.

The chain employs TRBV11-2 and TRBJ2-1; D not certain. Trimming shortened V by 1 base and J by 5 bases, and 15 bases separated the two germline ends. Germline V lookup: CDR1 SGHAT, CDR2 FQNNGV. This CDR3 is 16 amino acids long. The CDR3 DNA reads TGTGCCAGCAGCTTAGGGCCTGGCTCGAGGAACAATGAGCAGTTCTTC. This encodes CASSLGPGSRNNEQFF.

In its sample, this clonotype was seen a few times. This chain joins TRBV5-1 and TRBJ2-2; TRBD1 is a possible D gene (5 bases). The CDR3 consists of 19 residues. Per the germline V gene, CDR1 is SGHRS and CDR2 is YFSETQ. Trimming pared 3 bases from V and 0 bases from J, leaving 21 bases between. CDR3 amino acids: CASSSNKLTGDSNTGELFF. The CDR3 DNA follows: TGCGCCAGCAGCTCAAACAAGTTAACAGGTGACTCGAACACCGGGGAGCTGTTTTTT. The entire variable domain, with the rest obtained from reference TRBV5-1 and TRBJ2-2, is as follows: KAGVTQTPRYLIKTRGQQVTLSCSPISGHRSVSWYQQTPGQGLQFLFEYFSETQRNKGNFPGRFSGRQFSNSRSEMNVSTLELGDSALYLCASSSNKLTGDSNTGELFFGEGSRLTVL.

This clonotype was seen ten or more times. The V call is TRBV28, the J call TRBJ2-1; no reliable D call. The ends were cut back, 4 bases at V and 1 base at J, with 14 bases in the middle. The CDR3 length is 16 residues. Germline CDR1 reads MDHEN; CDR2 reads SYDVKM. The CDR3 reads CASSWTPMGSYNEQFF. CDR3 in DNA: TGTGCCAGCAGTTGGACCCCAATGGGGTCCTACAATGAGCAGTTCTTC. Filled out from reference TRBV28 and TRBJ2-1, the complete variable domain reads DVKVTQSSRYLVKRTGEKVFLECVQDMDHENMFWYRQDPGLGLRLIYFSYDVKMKEKGDIPEGYSVSREKKERFSLILESASTNQTSMYLCASSWTPMGSYNEQFFGPGTRLTVL.

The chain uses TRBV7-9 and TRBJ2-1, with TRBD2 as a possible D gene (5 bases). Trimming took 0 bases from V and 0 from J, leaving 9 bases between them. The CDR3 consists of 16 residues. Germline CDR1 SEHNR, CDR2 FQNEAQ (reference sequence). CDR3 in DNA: TGTGCCAGCAGCTTAGCGTTACTAGTCTCCTACAATGAGCAGTTCTTC. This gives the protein CASSLALLVSYNEQFF.

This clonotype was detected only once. The CDR3 sequence is CSARSDSEQYV. The CDR3 DNA follows: TGCAGTGCTAGATCCGACTCCGAGCAGTACGTC. The chain couples TRBV20-1 to TRBJ2-7; D gene ambiguous. Trimming shortened V by 2 bases and J by 6 bases, and 8 bases separated the two germline ends. The germline gives CDR1 DFQATT, CDR2 SNEGSKA (reference sequence). CDR3 length: 11 amino acids.

CDR3 region: CASSCTGGTDTQYF. CDR3 DNA sequence: TGCGCCAGCAGCTGCACAGGGGGCACAGATACGCAGTATTTT. The chain carries TRBV5-1 and TRBJ2-3; 7 bases map to TRBD1. V dropped 3 bases and J dropped 1; count of bases not matched to a gene: 2. Germline assignment: CDR1 SGHRS and CDR2 YFSETQ. This CDR3 has 14 amino acids. The full variable domain, its missing parts supplied by reference TRBV5-1 and TRBJ2-3, is KAGVTQTPRYLIKTRGQQVTLSCSPISGHRSVSWYQQTPGQGLQFLFEYFSETQRNKGNFPGRFSGRQFSNSRSEMNVSTLELGDSALYLCASSCTGGTDTQYFGPGTRLTVL.

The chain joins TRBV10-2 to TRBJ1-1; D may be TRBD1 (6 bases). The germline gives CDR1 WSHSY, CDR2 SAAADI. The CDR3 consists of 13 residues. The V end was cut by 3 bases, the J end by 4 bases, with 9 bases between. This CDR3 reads CASSEGGATEAFF. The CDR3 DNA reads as TGCGCCAGCAGTGAAGGGGGGGCCACTGAAGCTTTCTTT.